This TCR beta chain originates from a study of shared clonotypes between healthy human individuals. Samples underwent the assay at deep level. Source study methods: In the immunoSEQ data, sequences were junction-only and lacked quality scores, so filtering differed. Using immunoSEQ multiplex PCR, the repertoire was profiled, and TCRdb retains in-frame clones only, with some absent. The V and J calls and clone size are taken from that table; D and trimming were inferred from the DNA. The data contain about a million clones, 60% to 85% of them singletons. Germline V CDR1 and CDR2: SGHVS, FQNEAQ. V gave up 5 bases and J gave up 13 bases, with 11 bases separating them. The CDR3 loop spans 10 amino acids. About this clone: Its antigen remains unknown.

Points from the study as a whole: A handful of donors held about 5.1% of naive CD4 clonotypes in common. Shared clonotypes across all four donors exceeded non-shared ones in generation probability.

This clonotype was sampled from a man younger than 35 in good health. Some clones in this sample may be carry-over from other donors' samples. The V gene is TRBV7-8, the J gene TRBJ2-5, with D hard to call. The sequencing sample was made of memory CD4+ T cells from PBMCs. Subset defined: CD45RA-negative fraction. CDR3 DNA sequence: TGTGCCAGCAGCCGCCCCGGGCCGTACTTC. Its translation is CASSRPGPYF. Complete variable domain (other parts from reference TRBV7-8 and TRBJ2-5): GAGVSQSPRYKVAKRGQDVALRCDPISGHVSLFWYQQALGQGPEFLTYFQNEAQLDKSGLPSDRFFAERPEGSVSTLKIQRTQQEDSAVYLCASSRPGPYFGPGTRLLVL.